This T cell receptor (beta chain) was sequenced for a study of lymphopenia after photon versus proton radiotherapy. Worth noting for this clone: Its antigen remains unknown.

The study's findings and limits: Oligoclonal CD8+ Temra expansion after nadir drove photon patients' diversity drop. Photon-treated patients lost naive T cells and TCR diversity; proton-treated stayed stable.

Measured with immunoSEQ multiplex PCR; TCRdb has only the in-frame clones, and not every one. In the table there are 77,000 or so clones, about 83% of which are singletons. Germline V gene sequence: CDR1 SEHNR, CDR2 FQNEAQ (reference sequence). Unmatched junction bases numbered 7, after V lost 5 bases and J lost 3 bases. CDR3 length equals 14 residues. The chain carries TRBV7-9 and TRBJ2-7; 7 bases line up with TRBD1. This TCR came from a man aged 55-75 years with pancreatic cancer. The specimen was peripheral blood, collected from a patient treated with proton-based radiotherapy. CDR3 amino acids: CASSAPGTDYEQYF. DNA of the CDR3: TGTGCCAGCAGCGCCCCCGGGACAGACTACGAGCAGTACTTC.